This T cell receptor beta chain was captured in a study of blood T cells in healthy people across ages. Points from the study as a whole: Leaving the PBMCs unsorted stopped any conclusive comparison of naive versus antigen-experienced cells.

This clonotype was seen only a few times. Its antigen remains unknown. Sample donors were healthy Caucasian individuals that came from Russia, aged roughly 6 to 90. With a J-beta primer mix and a sample-barcoded 5' primer, a second PCR ran about 7 to 12 cycles. Every cDNA was tagged by a template-switch adaptor with 12 random nucleotides. Each CDR3 protein is one row after TCRdb ran MiXCR on the 5' RACE reads. The sample includes around 1,500,000 distinct CDR3 sequences, around two fifths of them seen just once. This CDR3 region has 12 residues. Sequencing used blood. This sequence originates from a woman under 30 in good health. The chain carries TRBV21-1 and TRBJ2-4; the table's D call TRBD2 went unverified against the DNA. TRBV21-1 is recorded as a pseudogene. The CDR3 DNA reads as TGTGCCAGCAGCAAATACCAGCTAGAGCAGTACTTC. Its translation: CASSKYQLEQYF.